One and the same sample provided the 27 T cell receptor beta chains below, sequenced in a study of blood T cell repertoires in COVID-19. Generated by immunoSEQ multiplex PCR, the TCRdb table keeps only in-frame clones and is missing some. The sample has 110,000 to 150,000 clones; over 70% are singletons. Sequenced sample: peripheral blood. The receptors were gathered from a woman aged 50 to 65 with acute or convalescent COVID-19.

V is TRBV5-4 and J is TRBJ1-3; D perhaps matches TRBD1 (5 bases). V dropped 1 base and J dropped 2 bases, with 7 bases sitting between them. CDR1 and CDR2 (germline): SGHNT, YYREEE (reference sequence). CDR3 length: 14 amino acids. CDR3 sequence: CASSLTGAGNTIYF. For the CDR3, the DNA is TGTGCCAGCAGCTTGACAGGTGCTGGAAACACCATATATTTT.

This clone was seen a few times. The chain is built from TRBV5-5 and TRBJ1-2, with D maybe TRBD1 (6 bases). Germline CDR1 reads SGHKS; CDR2 reads YYEKEE (reference sequence). This CDR3 is built from 14 residues. Trimming took 4 bases from V and 0 from J, leaving 10 bases between them. This CDR3 reads CASSPTGPNYGYTF. CDR3 nucleotides: TGTGCCAGCAGCCCAACAGGGCCTAACTATGGCTACACCTTC.

The rearrangement links TRBV28 to TRBJ1-3, with 7 bases that match TRBD1. CDR1 MDHEN and CDR2 SYDVKM come from the germline V gene. CDR3 length equals 16 residues. Trimming took 5 bases from V and 0 from J; bases not matched to a gene: 7. In nucleotides, the CDR3 is TGTGCCAGCAGTCCGACGAGGGGGCTCTCTGGAAACACCATATATTTT. This codes for CASSPTRGLSGNTIYF. Supplemented by reference TRBV28 and TRBJ1-3, the full variable domain reads DVKVTQSSRYLVKRTGEKVFLECVQDMDHENMFWYRQDPGLGLRLIYFSYDVKMKEKGDIPEGYSVSREKKERFSLILESASTNQTSMYLCASSPTRGLSGNTIYFGEGSWLTVV.

The genes are TRBV18 and TRBJ2-3, with D maybe TRBD1 (6 bases). The V gene lost 0 bases and the J gene lost 1 base, with 11 bases spanning the gap. Germline CDR1 and CDR2: KGHSH and LQKENI. The CDR3 extends over 16 amino acids. CDR3 sequence reads: CASSPPTGRGTDTQYF. The CDR3 nucleotides are TGTGCCAGCTCACCACCGACAGGCCGCGGCACAGATACGCAGTATTTT.

This clone was observed a single time. The chain is built from TRBV6-5 and TRBJ1-5; D possibly corresponds to TRBD1 (6 bases). This CDR3 is built from 12 residues. The V gene's germline CDR1 is MNHEY and CDR2 SVGAGI. Trimming took off 8 bases at V and 9 bases at J, with 14 bases between the two ends. The CDR3, as DNA: TGTGCCAGCTGGGCAGGGGTGGGGCCCCAGCATTTT. Protein sequence: CASWAGVGPQHF.

The chain has TRBV6-6 and TRBJ2-5; the match to TRBD2 covers 8 bases. The V and J ends lost 6 bases and 6 bases, in that order; junction bases with no gene match: 9. Germline values: CDR1 MNHNY, CDR2 SVGAGI (reference sequence). The CDR3 loop spans 14 amino acids. In DNA, the CDR3 is TGTGCCAGCAGCGACCCGGGACTAGGAAAGACCCAGTACTTC. Translated: CASSDPGLGKTQYF.

Of note for this clone: One junction end does not reproduce the germline sequence, and a read error may be involved. The chain employs TRBV7-7 and TRBJ1-1, with D possibly being TRBD1 (6 bases). Germline CDR1 is SSHAT and CDR2 is FNYEAQ (reference sequence). The CDR3 is 14 amino acids. CDR3 in amino acids: CASSPIGTTSEAFF. The DNA for the CDR3 is TGTGCTAGCAGCCCAATCGGGACAACGTCAGAAGCTTTCTTT.

This sequence joins TRBV7-8 and TRBJ1-5, with no clear D. Germline CDR1 SGHVS, CDR2 FQNEAQ. V was shortened by 4 bases and J by 7 bases, with 17 bases between the two germline ends. The CDR3 covers 15 residues. This CDR3 is CASSSEVGRRQPQHF. The CDR3 nucleotides read TGTGCCAGCAGCTCCGAGGTAGGGAGGCGGCAGCCCCAGCATTTT.

This chain links TRBV18 with TRBJ2-5; D unresolved. Per the germline V gene, CDR1 is KGHSH and CDR2 is LQKENI. V dropped 1 base and J dropped 3 bases, with 9 bases sitting between them. CDR3 length: 14 amino acids. In nucleotides, the CDR3 is TGTGCCAGCTCACCACTATCGTCAGAAGAGACCCAGTACTTC. Encoded protein: CASSPLSSEETQYF.

This clone was seen a handful of times. This chain uses TRBV14 with TRBJ2-1, with 8 bases aligning to TRBD1. The ends lost 4 bases at V and 4 bases at J; junction bases unmatched: 9. Germline V gives CDR1 SGHDN, CDR2 FVKESK. CDR3 length: 16 amino acids. This CDR3 is CASSRLQGAQYNEQFF. As DNA, the CDR3 is TGTGCCAGCAGCCGCCTTCAGGGGGCTCAGTACAATGAGCAGTTCTTC.

The rearrangement links TRBV6-6 to TRBJ2-1; TRBD2 matches 13 bases. The junction had 1 base not matched to a gene; V was cut back by 3 bases and J by 5 bases. The CDR3 has 15 amino acids. CDR1 and CDR2 (germline): MNHNY, SVGAGI (reference sequence). The CDR3 spells CASSYGTSGNNEQFF. CDR3 DNA sequence: TGTGCCAGCAGTTATGGGACTAGCGGGAACAATGAGCAGTTCTTC.

The CDR3 protein is CASSTSRDREDQPQHF. In DNA form, the CDR3 reads TGTGCCAGTAGTACCTCCCGGGACAGGGAAGATCAGCCCCAGCATTTT. The chain is built from TRBV19 and TRBJ1-5; TRBD1 matches 9 bases. After removal of 4 bases from V and 5 bases from J, the junction contained 9 bases not matched to a gene. This CDR3 comprises 16 residues. Germline V lookup: CDR1 LNHDA, CDR2 SQIVND (reference sequence). Full variable domain (rest looked up from reference TRBV19 and TRBJ1-5): DGGITQSPKYLFRKEGQNVTLSCEQNLNHDAMYWYRQDPGQGLRLIYYSQIVNDFQKGDIAEGYSVSREKKESFPLTVTSAQKNPTAFYLCASSTSRDREDQPQHFGDGTRLSIL.

The chain joins TRBV6-5 to TRBJ2-4, with 9 bases lining up with TRBD2. Germline trimming cut 4 bases from V and 7 bases from J; bases unmatched to any gene: 8. From germline, CDR1 is MNHEY and CDR2 SVGAGI. This CDR3 is 15 amino acids long. DNA for the CDR3: TGTGCCAGCAGTTCCGTAGCGGGAGCGGCGAACATTCAGTACTTC. The encoded protein is CASSSVAGAANIQYF.

The rearrangement uses TRBV28 and TRBJ1-2; TRBD1 matches 9 bases. The CDR3 loop spans 14 amino acids. CDR1 is MDHEN, CDR2 SYDVKM, per germline. V shed 4 bases, J shed 5 bases, and the junction held 5 bases outside the gene matches. CDR3 DNA: TGTGCCAGCAGTTCGGGACAGGGAAGGTATGGCTACACCTTC. Translation: CASSSGQGRYGYTF.

This clone was counted a single time. This sequence joins TRBV3-1 (or the pseudogene TRBV3-2) and TRBJ1-1; 7 bases map to TRBD1. V shed 0 bases, J shed 3 bases, and the junction held 7 bases outside the gene matches. Germline lookup yields CDR1 LGHDT and CDR2 YNNKEL (reference sequence). The CDR3 extends over 16 amino acids. CDR3 residues: CASSQDSAQGDTEAFF. CDR3 bases: TGTGCCAGCAGCCAAGATTCGGCGCAGGGGGACACTGAAGCTTTCTTT.

The rearrangement links TRBV18 to TRBJ1-1; the D gene is possibly TRBD1 (6 bases). Germline lookup yields CDR1 KGHSH and CDR2 LQKENI. V dropped 3 bases and J dropped 3 bases, with 14 bases sitting between them. CDR3 length: 15 residues. The CDR3 bases are TGTGCCAGCTCACCCTTCGGGGGGCAGGACACTGAAGCTTTCTTT. It translates to CASSPFGGQDTEAFF.

This chain uses TRBV10-1 with TRBJ2-7; TRBD1 is a possible D gene (5 bases). The CDR3 contains 14 residues. CDR1 WNHNN and CDR2 SYGVQD come from the germline V gene (reference sequence). Trimming cost V 7 bases and J 4 bases, with 17 bases left between them. The CDR3 reads CASNTTGVMYEQYF. In DNA, the CDR3 is TGCGCCAGCAACACTACAGGAGTTATGTACGAGCAGTACTTC.

V gene TRBV28 combines with J gene TRBJ1-3; D is unclear. The CDR3 contains 14 residues. Germline lookup yields CDR1 MDHEN and CDR2 SYDVKM. The V end lost 3 bases, the J end lost 8 bases, and 14 bases lay between the germline ends. The CDR3 DNA reads as TGTGCCAGCAGTTTGCGCGGGGAGGCGGACACCATATATTTT. Its protein is CASSLRGEADTIYF.

DNA for the CDR3: TGTGCCAGCAGCGAGGGGCTAGCGGGGGAGGGTACGCAGTATTTT. It codes for CASSEGLAGEGTQYF. The chain is built from TRBV9 and TRBJ2-3, with 10 nucleotides matching TRBD2. The germline CDR1 and CDR2 sequences are SGDLS and YYNGEE. The CDR3 covers 15 residues. The V gene end was trimmed by 3 bases and the J gene end by 8 bases; junction bases not matched to a gene: 9.

V usage is TRBV28 and J usage is TRBJ1-6; maybe TRBD1 (6 bases). Germline CDR1 MDHEN, CDR2 SYDVKM. V was shortened by 8 bases and J by 8 bases, with 22 bases between the two germline ends. This CDR3 is built from 16 residues. The CDR3 reads CASAIGGGGNHSPLHF. The CDR3 DNA sequence: TGTGCCAGCGCGATTGGAGGGGGGGGCAACCATTCACCCCTCCACTTT.

The chain joins TRBV5-6 to TRBJ2-7; 8 bases agree with TRBD2. This CDR3 has 14 residues. The germline gives CDR1 SGHDT, CDR2 YYEEEE. Trimming at V came to 4 bases and at J to 4 bases, leaving 7 bases not matched to a gene. The CDR3 DNA sequence: TGTGCCAGCAGCCCCACCCGGGAGGGGTACGAGCAGTACTTC. It translates to CASSPTREGYEQYF. Combining the CDR3 with reference TRBV5-6 and TRBJ2-7 gives the whole variable domain DAGVTQSPTHLIKTRGQQVTLRCSPKSGHDTVSWYQQALGQGPQFIFQYYEEEERQRGNFPDRFSGHQFPNYSSELNVNALLLGDSALYLCASSPTREGYEQYFGPGTRLTVT.

The J gene is TRBJ2-3, the V gene TRBV20-1, with 7 positions matching TRBD2. CDR1 and CDR2 from the germline V gene are DFQATT and SNEGSKA (reference sequence). CDR3 length equals 16 residues. Trimming at V came to 3 bases and at J to 6 bases, leaving 15 bases not matched to a gene. The CDR3 spells CSASTRGGPLFDTQYF. Here the CDR3 DNA reads TGCAGTGCTAGTACCCGGGGAGGGCCTTTGTTCGATACGCAGTATTTT.

V and J are TRBV4-2 and TRBJ2-1, with TRBD1 matching 7 bases. This CDR3 contains 12 residues. Germline values: CDR1 LGHNA, CDR2 YNFKEQ. Trimming removed 4 bases from V and 10 bases from J; junction bases left unmatched: 4. The CDR3 protein is CASSLTGQEQFF. The CDR3 DNA is TGTGCCAGCAGCCTAACGGGACAGGAGCAGTTCTTC.

V is TRBV30 and J is TRBJ2-5; 13 nucleotides line up with TRBD2. The V gene's germline CDR1 is GTSNPN and CDR2 SVGIG (reference sequence). The CDR3 contains 15 residues. Trimming took 0 bases from V and 6 from J; bases not matched to a gene: 4. CDR3 sequence: CAWSVLAGGPKTQYF. Written as DNA, the CDR3 is TGTGCCTGGAGTGTACTAGCGGGGGGGCCGAAGACCCAGTACTTC.

The chain joins TRBV19 to TRBJ1-2, with 10 bases lining up with TRBD1. The germline V gene encodes CDR1 LNHDA and CDR2 SQIVND (reference sequence). J gave up 6 bases and V 4 bases, and 5 bases lay outside the gene matches. The length of the CDR3 is 14 residues. The CDR3 region has the DNA TGTGCCAGTAGTAAGAATGACAGGGGGCATGGCTACACCTTC. Its protein product is CASSKNDRGHGYTF. The full variable domain, completed using reference TRBV19 and TRBJ1-2, is DGGITQSPKYLFRKEGQNVTLSCEQNLNHDAMYWYRQDPGQGLRLIYYSQIVNDFQKGDIAEGYSVSREKKESFPLTVTSAQKNPTAFYLCASSKNDRGHGYTFGSGTRLTVV.

This clone showed up just a few times. The rearrangement uses TRBV7-9 and TRBJ2-1; TRBD2 might be the D (6 bases). This CDR3 region has 12 residues. Germline V lookup: CDR1 SEHNR, CDR2 FQNEAQ (reference sequence). V gave up 6 bases and J gave up 8 bases, with 11 bases separating them. In DNA form, the CDR3 reads TGTGCCAGCAGACCACCGGGAGATGAGCAGTTCTTC. Residues: CASRPPGDEQFF.

The CDR3 coding sequence is TGTGCCAGCAGCTTACGGGGACAGTCCAATGAAAAACTGTTTTTT. Its translation is CASSLRGQSNEKLFF. The V call is TRBV7-2, the J call TRBJ1-4; 7 positions agree with TRBD1. With 2 bases clipped from V and 5 bases from J, the junction kept 5 bases outside the gene matches. Germline V gene lookup returns CDR1 SGHTA and CDR2 FQGNSA. The CDR3 totals 15 residues.